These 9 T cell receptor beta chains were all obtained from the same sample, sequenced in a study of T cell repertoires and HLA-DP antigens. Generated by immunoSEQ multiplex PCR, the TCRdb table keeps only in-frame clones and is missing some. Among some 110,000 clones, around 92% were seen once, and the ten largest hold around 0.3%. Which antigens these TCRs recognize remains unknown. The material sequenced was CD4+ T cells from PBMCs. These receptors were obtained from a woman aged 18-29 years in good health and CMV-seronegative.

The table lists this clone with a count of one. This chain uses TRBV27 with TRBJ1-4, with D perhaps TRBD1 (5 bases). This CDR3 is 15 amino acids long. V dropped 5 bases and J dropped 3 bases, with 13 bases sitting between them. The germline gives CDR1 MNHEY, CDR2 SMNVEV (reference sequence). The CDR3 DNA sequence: TGTGCCAGCAGTCAGAGGGGTCTGCCTAATGAAAAACTGTTTTTT. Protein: CASSQRGLPNEKLFF.

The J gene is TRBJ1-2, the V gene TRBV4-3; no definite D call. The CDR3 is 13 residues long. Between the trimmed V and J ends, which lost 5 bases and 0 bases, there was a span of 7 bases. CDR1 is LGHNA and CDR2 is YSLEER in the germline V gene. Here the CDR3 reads CASSGKANYGYTF. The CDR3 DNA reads TGCGCCAGCAGCGGGAAGGCTAACTATGGCTACACCTTC.

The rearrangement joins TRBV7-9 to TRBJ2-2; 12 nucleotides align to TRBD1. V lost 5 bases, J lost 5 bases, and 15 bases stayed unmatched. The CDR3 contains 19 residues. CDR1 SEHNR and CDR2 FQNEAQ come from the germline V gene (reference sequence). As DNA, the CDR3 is TGTGCCAGCAGCCGTCCACAATACCGGGACAGGGGGCTGACCGGGGAGCTGTTTTTT. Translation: CASSRPQYRDRGLTGELFF.

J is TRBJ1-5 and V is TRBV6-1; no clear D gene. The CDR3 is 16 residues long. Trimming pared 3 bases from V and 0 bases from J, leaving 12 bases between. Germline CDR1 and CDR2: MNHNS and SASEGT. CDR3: CASSESALHSNQPQHF. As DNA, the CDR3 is TGTGCCAGCAGTGAGTCGGCGCTTCATAGCAATCAGCCCCAGCATTTT.

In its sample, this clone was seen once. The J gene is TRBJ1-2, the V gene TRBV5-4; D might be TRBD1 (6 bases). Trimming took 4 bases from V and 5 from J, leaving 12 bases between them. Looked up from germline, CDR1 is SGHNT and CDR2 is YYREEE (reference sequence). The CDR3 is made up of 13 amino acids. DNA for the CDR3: TGTGCCAGCAGCCAGGACAGTCCGTATGGCTACACCTTC. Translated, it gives CASSQDSPYGYTF.

The chain's CDR3 is CASSVDPSYGYTF. The DNA for the CDR3 is TGTGCCAGCAGTGTAGATCCTAGCTATGGCTACACCTTC. V is TRBV2 and J is TRBJ1-2; D not certain. V shed 4 bases and J shed 4 bases, with 10 bases lying between them. CDR1 and CDR2 from the germline V gene are SNHLY and FYNNEI. The CDR3 is made up of 13 amino acids.

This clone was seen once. CDR3 residues: CASSITNQPQHF. The CDR3 coding sequence is TGTGCCAGTAGTATTACCAATCAGCCCCAGCATTTT. V usage is TRBV19 and J usage is TRBJ1-5; D gene uncertain. V was clipped by 3 bases and J by 3 bases, with 3 bases between them. The germline V gene has CDR1 LNHDA and CDR2 SQIVND (reference sequence). The CDR3 runs to 12 residues.

The DNA of the CDR3 is TGTGCCAGCAGCCGGGCGGGTTACTCTGGAAACACCATATATTTT. It encodes CASSRAGYSGNTIYF. The V gene is TRBV5-5, the J gene TRBJ1-3; D gene uncertain. The CDR3 runs 15 residues. V was trimmed by 4 bases and J by 0 bases, leaving 11 bases between them. The germline CDR1 and CDR2 sequences are SGHKS and YYEKEE (reference sequence). The variable domain in full, with the rest retrieved from reference TRBV5-5 and TRBJ1-3, is DAGVTQSPTHLIKTRGQQVTLRCSPISGHKSVSWYQQVLGQGPQFIFQYYEKEERGRGNFPDRFSARQFPNYSSELNVNALLLGDSALYLCASSRAGYSGNTIYFGEGSWLTVV.

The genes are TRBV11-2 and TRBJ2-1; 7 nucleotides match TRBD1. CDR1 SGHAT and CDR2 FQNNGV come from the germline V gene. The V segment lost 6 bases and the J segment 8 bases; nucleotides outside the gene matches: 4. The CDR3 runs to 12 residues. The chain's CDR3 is CASRRTGDEQFF. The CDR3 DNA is TGTGCCAGCAGACGCACAGGGGATGAGCAGTTCTTC.